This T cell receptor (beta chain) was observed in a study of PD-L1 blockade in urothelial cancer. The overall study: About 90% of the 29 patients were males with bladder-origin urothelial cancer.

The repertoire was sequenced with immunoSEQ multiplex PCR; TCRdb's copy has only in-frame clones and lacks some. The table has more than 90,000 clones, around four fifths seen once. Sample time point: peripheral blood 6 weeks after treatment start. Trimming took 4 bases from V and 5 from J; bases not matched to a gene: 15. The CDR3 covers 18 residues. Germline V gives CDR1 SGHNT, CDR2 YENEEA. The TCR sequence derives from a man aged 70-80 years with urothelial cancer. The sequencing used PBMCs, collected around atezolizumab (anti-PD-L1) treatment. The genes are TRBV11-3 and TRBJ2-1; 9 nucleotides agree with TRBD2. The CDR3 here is CASSSPGLAGRADNEQFF. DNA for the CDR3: TGTGCCAGCAGCTCCCCGGGGCTAGCGGGAAGGGCCGACAATGAGCAGTTCTTC.